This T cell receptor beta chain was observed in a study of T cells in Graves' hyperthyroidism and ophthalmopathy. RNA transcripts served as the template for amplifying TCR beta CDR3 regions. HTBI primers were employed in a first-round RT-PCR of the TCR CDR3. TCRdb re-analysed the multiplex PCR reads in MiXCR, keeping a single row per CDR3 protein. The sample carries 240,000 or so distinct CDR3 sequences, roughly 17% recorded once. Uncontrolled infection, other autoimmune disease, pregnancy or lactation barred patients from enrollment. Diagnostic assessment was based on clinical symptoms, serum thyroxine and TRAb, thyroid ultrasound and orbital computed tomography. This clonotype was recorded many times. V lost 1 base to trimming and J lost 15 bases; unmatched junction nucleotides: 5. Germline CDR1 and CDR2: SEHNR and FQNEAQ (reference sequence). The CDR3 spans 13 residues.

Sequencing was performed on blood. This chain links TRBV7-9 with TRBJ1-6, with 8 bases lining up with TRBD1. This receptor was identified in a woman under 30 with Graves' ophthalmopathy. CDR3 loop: CASSLGWTGNLHF. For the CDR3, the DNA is TGTGCCAGCAGCTTAGGATGGACAGGGAACCTCCACTTT. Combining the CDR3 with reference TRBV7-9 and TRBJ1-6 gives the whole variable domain DTGVSQNPRHKITKRGQNVTFRCDPISEHNRLYWYRQTLGQGPEFLTYFQNEAQLEKSRLLSDRFSAERPKGSFSTLEIQRTEQGDSAMYLCASSLGWTGNLHFGNGTRLTVT.